The next 13 T cell receptor beta chains were all read from a single sample in a study of blood T cell repertoires in COVID-19. The repertoire was sequenced with immunoSEQ multiplex PCR; TCRdb's copy has only in-frame clones and lacks some. Of about 130,000 clones listed, around four fifths are singletons. The sequenced sample was peripheral blood. The source is a human donor in a cohort sampled during active COVID-19.

The chain employs TRBV27 and TRBJ1-1; 11 bases line up with TRBD1. V gave up 5 bases and J gave up 7 bases; unmatched junction bases: 9. The germline V gene encodes CDR1 MNHEY and CDR2 SMNVEV (reference sequence). The CDR3 contains 15 residues. The CDR3 region has the DNA TGTGCCAGCAGTCACCGGACAGGGGGCCGGTATGAAGCTTTCTTT. It specifies CASSHRTGGRYEAFF.

The sample holds a few counts of this clone. V and J are TRBV25-1 and TRBJ1-2; D not resolved. Germline loops: CDR1 MGHDK, CDR2 SYGVNS. The CDR3 loop spans 16 amino acids. V was pared by 4 bases and J by 1 base, with 16 bases between. CDR3 coding DNA: TGTGCCAGCAGTGGAAGCCTACGGAGCCTTAACTATGGCTACACCTTC. Amino acids: CASSGSLRSLNYGYTF.

The chain recombines TRBV7-9 with TRBJ1-2; TRBD1 is a possible D gene (6 bases). The CDR3 totals 12 residues. Germline V gives CDR1 SEHNR, CDR2 FQNEAQ (reference sequence). The V gene lost 6 bases and the J gene lost 8 bases, with 13 bases spanning the gap. CDR3 sequence reads: CASSVQGRGYTF. CDR3 bases: TGTGCCAGCAGTGTACAGGGCAGAGGCTACACCTTC.

The chain employs TRBV4-1 and TRBJ2-5, with 9 nucleotides matching TRBD2. Per the germline V gene, CDR1 is MGHRA and CDR2 is YSYEKL. With 0 bases clipped from V and 6 bases from J, the junction kept 11 bases outside the gene matches. This CDR3 region has 17 residues. The CDR3 sequence is CASSQDDSGGSMKTQYF. CDR3 coding DNA: TGCGCCAGCAGCCAAGACGACAGCGGGGGGTCGATGAAGACCCAGTACTTC.

The V and J genes are TRBV18 and TRBJ2-6; D call uncertain. V was pared by 3 bases and J by 0 bases, with 9 bases between. CDR1 and CDR2 (germline): KGHSH, LQKENI. This CDR3 region has 16 residues. The CDR3 sequence is CASSPRTDSGANVLTF. The CDR3 nucleotides read TGTGCCAGCTCACCGCGAACAGACTCTGGGGCCAACGTCCTGACTTTC.

The chain is built from TRBV5-6 and TRBJ1-4; D is perhaps TRBD1 (5 bases). The CDR3 is made up of 15 amino acids. Germline V gene lookup returns CDR1 SGHDT and CDR2 YYEEEE. The ends were cut back, 4 bases at V and 13 bases at J, with 23 bases in the middle. The DNA of the CDR3 is TGTGCCAGCAGCAGTGCCGGTCCAGGGCTTTCGGTACTGTTTTTT. It encodes CASSSAGPGLSVLFF.

This chain connects TRBV2 to TRBJ1-4; 8 nucleotides agree with TRBD1. The ends lost 6 bases at V and 6 bases at J; junction bases unmatched: 6. Germline-derived CDR1 and CDR2 are SNHLY and FYNNEI. The CDR3 has 14 residues. The CDR3 DNA reads TGTGCCAGCAGCAACGACAGGGGCGATGAAAAACTGTTTTTT. As protein: CASSNDRGDEKLFF.

This chain connects TRBV5-5 to TRBJ2-7; TRBD1 might be the D (6 bases). Germline CDR1 reads SGHKS; CDR2 reads YYEKEE (reference sequence). V lost 4 bases to trimming and J lost 4 bases, with 15 bases between them. The CDR3 totals 14 residues. Here the CDR3 DNA reads TGTGCCAGCAGCCGTATGACAGGACGTTACGAGCAGTACTTC. This gives the protein CASSRMTGRYEQYF.

The V and J genes are TRBV7-9 and TRBJ2-1; TRBD2 matches at 9 bases. The trim removed 2 bases at V and 0 bases at J, leaving 11 bases unmatched. The length of the CDR3 is 19 residues. CDR1 is SEHNR, CDR2 FQNEAQ, per germline (reference sequence). The CDR3 protein is CASSLSLAGGLGSYNEQFF. CDR3 nucleotide sequence: TGTGCCAGCAGCTTAAGTCTGGCGGGGGGGCTCGGCTCCTACAATGAGCAGTTCTTC.

The chain has TRBV7-9 and TRBJ2-7; TRBD1 matches 9 bases. The germline gives CDR1 SEHNR, CDR2 FQNEAQ (reference sequence). V lost 5 bases and J lost 5; bases outside the gene matches: 7. This CDR3 is built from 14 residues. The CDR3: CASSHRDRDDEQYF. In DNA form, the CDR3 reads TGTGCCAGCAGCCACCGGGACAGGGATGACGAGCAGTACTTC.

The V gene is TRBV7-9, the J gene TRBJ2-7, with D unresolved. CDR3 length: 11 residues. V gave up 4 bases and J gave up 2 bases, with 3 bases separating them. Germline V CDR1 and CDR2: SEHNR, FQNEAQ (reference sequence). The CDR3 DNA is TGTGCCAGCAGCTCAACCTACGAGCAGTACTTC. The encoded protein is CASSSTYEQYF.

The gene calls are TRBV5-1 and TRBJ2-7, with TRBD2 matching over 9 bases. This CDR3 comprises 15 residues. The germline V gene encodes CDR1 SGHRS and CDR2 YFSETQ. With 1 base clipped from V and 7 bases from J, the junction kept 9 bases outside the gene matches. This CDR3 reads CASSLFAGGPDEQYF. The CDR3 bases are TGCGCCAGCAGCTTGTTTGCGGGGGGGCCTGATGAGCAGTACTTC.

This clone was counted only a few times. The rearrangement uses TRBV12-3 or TRBV12-4 and TRBJ1-1; D possibly corresponds to TRBD1 (6 bases). The CDR3 extends over 13 amino acids. V was clipped by 3 bases and J by 5 bases, with 10 bases between them. Here the CDR3 reads CASSFWGRTEAFF. CDR3 in DNA: TGTGCCAGCAGTTTTTGGGGGCGTACTGAAGCTTTCTTT.